One T cell receptor (beta chain) is described in this entry. This sample is drawn from a study of blood T cell repertoires in COVID-19. Study-level background: The origin of the acute and convalescent COVID-19 samples was the United States, Italy and Spain.

Only in-frame clones appear in the TCRdb table, and some are missing; sequencing was by immunoSEQ multiplex PCR. Altogether roughly 100,000 clones are present, 84% being singletons, with the ten largest covering less than 2%. From germline, CDR1 is MDHEN and CDR2 SYDVKM. J lost 2 bases, V lost 5 bases, and 5 bases had no gene match. The CDR3 sequence is 14 residues long. The sequenced sample consisted of peripheral blood. The genes are TRBV28 and TRBJ1-2; 7 nucleotides agree with TRBD1. The sequence was collected from a man aged 70 or older with active or convalescent COVID-19. The CDR3 sequence: CASSPTGTNYGYTF. The CDR3 DNA reads as TGTGCCAGCAGTCCGACAGGGACCAACTATGGCTACACCTTC.